This is a list of T cell receptor beta chains from one sample in a study of blood T cell repertoires in COVID-19. Clones were read by immunoSEQ multiplex PCR, and TCRdb kept only the in-frame ones, dropping some. The table lists roughly 150,000 clones, 83% of them singletons. The sequenced material came from peripheral blood. The receptors shown here come from an elderly woman with acute or convalescent COVID-19. CDR3s include the opening cysteine and the closing phenylalanine or tryptophan. The D gene is left open where the match is weak. Some rows have no size entry. The others give once, few or many, or a class for an expanded clone.

few	NA	TRBV29-1	CSVVSSYEQYF
NA	TRBD1	TRBV5-6	CASSVGQDYYGYTF
NA	TRBD1	TRBV12-3/TRBV12-4	CASSTGQGGTQYF
NA	NA	TRBV10-3	CAITATENYEQYF
NA	NA	TRBV7-2	CASSLARGLDTIYF
once	NA	TRBV6-2/TRBV6-3	CASSYVADARYGYTF
NA	NA	TRBV5-6	CASSRPGLYNEQFF
few	NA	TRBV5-4	CASSTTNRQELFF
NA	NA	TRBV2	CASSLAGGQGYNEQFF
NA	TRBD1	TRBV5-4	CASSPETGGISYNEQFF
NA	NA	TRBV20-1	CSASINEQFF
NA	NA	TRBV19	CASSLQGSYNSPLHF
NA	NA	TRBV6-2/TRBV6-3	CASSYHSGKLFF